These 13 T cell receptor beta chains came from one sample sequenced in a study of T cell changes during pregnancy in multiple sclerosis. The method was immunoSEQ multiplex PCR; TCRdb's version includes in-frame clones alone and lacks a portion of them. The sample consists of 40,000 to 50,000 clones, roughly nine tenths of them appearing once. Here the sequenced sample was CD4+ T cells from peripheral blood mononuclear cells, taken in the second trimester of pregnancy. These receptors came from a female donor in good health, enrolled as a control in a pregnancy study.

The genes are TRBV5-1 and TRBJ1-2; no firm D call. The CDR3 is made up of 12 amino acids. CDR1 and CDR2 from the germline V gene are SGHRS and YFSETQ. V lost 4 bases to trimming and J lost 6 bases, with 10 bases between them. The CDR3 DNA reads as TGCGCCAGCAGCCCCCACAGTAATGGCTACACCTTC. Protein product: CASSPHSNGYTF.

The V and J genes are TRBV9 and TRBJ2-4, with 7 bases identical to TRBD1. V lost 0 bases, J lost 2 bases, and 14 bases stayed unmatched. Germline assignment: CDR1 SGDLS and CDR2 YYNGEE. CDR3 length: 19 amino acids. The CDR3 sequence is CASSVAWGTESPPKNIQYF. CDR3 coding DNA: TGTGCCAGCAGCGTAGCTTGGGGGACAGAGTCCCCCCCCAAAAACATTCAGTACTTC.

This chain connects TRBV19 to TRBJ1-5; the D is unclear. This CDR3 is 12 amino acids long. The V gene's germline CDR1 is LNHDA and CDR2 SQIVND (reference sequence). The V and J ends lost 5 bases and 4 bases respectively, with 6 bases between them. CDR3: CASSPLNQPQHF. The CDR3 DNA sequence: TGTGCCAGTAGTCCCCTGAATCAGCCCCAGCATTTT.

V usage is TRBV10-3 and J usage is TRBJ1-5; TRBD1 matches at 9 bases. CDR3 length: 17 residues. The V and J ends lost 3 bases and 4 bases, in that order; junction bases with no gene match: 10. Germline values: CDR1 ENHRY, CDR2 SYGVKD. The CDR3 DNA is TGTGCCATCAGTGAAGAACAGGGGGCGAGGTCAAATCAGCCCCAGCATTTT. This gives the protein CAISEEQGARSNQPQHF.

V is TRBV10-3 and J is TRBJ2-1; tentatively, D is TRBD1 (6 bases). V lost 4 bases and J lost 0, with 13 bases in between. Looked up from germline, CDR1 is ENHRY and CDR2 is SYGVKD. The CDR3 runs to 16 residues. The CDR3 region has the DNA TGTGCCATCAGTGTCAGACAGGCTAGCTCCTACAATGAGCAGTTCTTC. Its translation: CAISVRQASSYNEQFF.

The CDR3 loop reads CASSTSGGVAGETQYF. CDR3 nucleotide sequence: TGCGCCAGCAGCACTTCAGGGGGCGTCGCGGGGGAGACCCAGTACTTC. The chain links TRBV5-1 to TRBJ2-5; 8 bases are shared with TRBD1. The CDR3 is 16 residues long. CDR1 is SGHRS, CDR2 YFSETQ, per germline. J lost 5 bases, V lost 4 bases, and 13 bases had no gene match.

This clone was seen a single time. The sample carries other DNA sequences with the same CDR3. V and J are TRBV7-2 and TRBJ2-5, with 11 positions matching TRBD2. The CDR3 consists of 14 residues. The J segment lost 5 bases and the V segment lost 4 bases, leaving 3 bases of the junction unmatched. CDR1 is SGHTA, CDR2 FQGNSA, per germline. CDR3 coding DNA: TGTGCCAGCAGCTCCCGGACTAGCGGGGAGACCCAGTACTTC. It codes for CASSSRTSGETQYF.

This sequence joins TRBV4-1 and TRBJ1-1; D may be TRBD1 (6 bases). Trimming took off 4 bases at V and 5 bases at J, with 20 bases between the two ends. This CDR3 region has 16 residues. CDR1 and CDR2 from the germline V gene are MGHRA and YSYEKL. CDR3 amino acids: CASSRGAGAGKTEAFF. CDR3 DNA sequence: TGCGCCAGCAGCCGCGGGGCGGGGGCCGGTAAGACTGAAGCTTTCTTT.

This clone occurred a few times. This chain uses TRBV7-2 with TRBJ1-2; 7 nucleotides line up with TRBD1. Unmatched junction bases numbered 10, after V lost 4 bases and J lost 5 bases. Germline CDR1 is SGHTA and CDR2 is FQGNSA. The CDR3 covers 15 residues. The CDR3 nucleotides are TGTGCCAGCAGCTCAAACAGGGGACTCGGATATGGCTACACCTTC. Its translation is CASSSNRGLGYGYTF.

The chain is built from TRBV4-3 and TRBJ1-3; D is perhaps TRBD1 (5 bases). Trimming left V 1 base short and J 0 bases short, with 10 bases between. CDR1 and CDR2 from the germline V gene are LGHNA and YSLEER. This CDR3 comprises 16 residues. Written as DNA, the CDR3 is TGCGCCAGCAGCCAAGGTGCAGGGTTCTCTGGAAACACCATATATTTT. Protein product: CASSQGAGFSGNTIYF.

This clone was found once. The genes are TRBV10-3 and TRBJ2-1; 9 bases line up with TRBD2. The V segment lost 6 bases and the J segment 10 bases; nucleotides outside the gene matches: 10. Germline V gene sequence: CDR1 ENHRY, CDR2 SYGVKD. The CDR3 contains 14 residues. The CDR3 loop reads CAIRPGAGGSEQFF. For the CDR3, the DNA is TGTGCCATCAGGCCGGGGGCGGGGGGGTCCGAGCAGTTCTTC.

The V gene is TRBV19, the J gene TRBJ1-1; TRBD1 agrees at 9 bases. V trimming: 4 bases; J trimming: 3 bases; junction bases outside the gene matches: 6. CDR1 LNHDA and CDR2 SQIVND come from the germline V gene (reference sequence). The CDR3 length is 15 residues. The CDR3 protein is CASSKGTGLDTEAFF. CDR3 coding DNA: TGTGCCAGTAGTAAGGGGACAGGGCTGGACACTGAAGCTTTCTTT.

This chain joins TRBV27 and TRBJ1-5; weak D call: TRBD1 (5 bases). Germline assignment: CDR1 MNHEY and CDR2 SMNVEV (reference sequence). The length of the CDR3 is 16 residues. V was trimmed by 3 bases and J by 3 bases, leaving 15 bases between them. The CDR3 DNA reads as TGTGCCAGCAGTTTTTTAGGAGGGGCCGTCAATCAGCCCCAGCATTTT. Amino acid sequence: CASSFLGGAVNQPQHF.